The 32 T cell receptor beta chains in this list originate from one sample, sequenced in a study of naive and memory T cell subsets. Both TRBC1 and TRBC2 were covered by a beta constant-region primer of two equimolar oligonucleotides. TCRdb reprocessed the UMI-ligation and nested PCR reads via MiXCR and lists one record per CDR3 protein. The table includes roughly 91,000 distinct CDR3 sequences, around 13% detected once. The sample was central memory CD4+ T cells from blood. These receptors came from a human donor in good health.

This clonotype was counted many times. The gene calls are TRBV20-1 and TRBJ1-4, with 10 bases fitting TRBD1. Germline lookup yields CDR1 DFQATT and CDR2 SNEGSKA (reference sequence). The CDR3 contains 16 residues. Germline trimming cut 3 bases from V and 0 bases from J; bases unmatched to any gene: 4. CDR3 nucleotides: TGCAGTGCTAGTTCCGGGACAGGGGCAACTAATGAAAAACTGTTTTTT. Its translation is CSASSGTGATNEKLFF.

In this sample, this clonotype turned up a few times. This rearrangement joins TRBV27 to TRBJ2-1; D not resolved. Trimming shortened V by 6 bases and J by 0 bases, and 24 bases separated the two germline ends. The germline V gene has CDR1 MNHEY and CDR2 SMNVEV (reference sequence). This CDR3 contains 19 residues. The CDR3 DNA reads as TGTGCCAGCAGCCCACTATATCGCAGGTCACCGAGCTCCTACAATGAGCAGTTCTTC. Encoded protein: CASSPLYRRSPSSYNEQFF.

V gene TRBV20-1 combines with J gene TRBJ2-1; 11 bases map to TRBD2. The CDR3 contains 17 residues. Trimming removed 6 bases from V and 3 bases from J; junction bases left unmatched: 13. Germline V lookup: CDR1 DFQATT, CDR2 SNEGSKA (reference sequence). CDR3 sequence: CSAPYLAGGGGYNEQFF. CDR3 DNA sequence: TGCAGTGCCCCCTATCTAGCGGGAGGAGGGGGCTACAATGAGCAGTTCTTC.

The sample holds a few counts of this clonotype. The chain employs TRBV20-1 and TRBJ2-1; 7 bases are shared with TRBD1. This CDR3 has 12 residues. Germline CDR1 DFQATT, CDR2 SNEGSKA (reference sequence). The CDR3 DNA follows: TGCAGGGCCATGGGACAGCACAATGAGCAGTTCTTC. It encodes CRAMGQHNEQFF.

The sample holds many counts of this clonotype. CDR3 protein: CASSLGAGIGTEAFF. CDR3 sequence (DNA): TGTGCCAGCAGCTTGGGGGCAGGGATCGGCACTGAAGCTTTCTTT. This chain joins TRBV7-2 and TRBJ1-1; a possible D gene is TRBD1 (6 bases). V was shortened by 3 bases and J by 4 bases, with 15 bases between the two germline ends. CDR3 length: 15 residues. Germline V gives CDR1 SGHTA, CDR2 FQGNSA. The full variable domain, with the rest looked up from reference TRBV7-2 and TRBJ1-1, is GAGVSQSPSNKVTEKGKDVELRCDPISGHTALYWYRQSLGQGLEFLIYFQGNSAPDKSGLPSDRFSAERTGGSVSTLTIQRTQQEDSAVYLCASSLGAGIGTEAFFGQGTRLTVV.

Many counts were recorded for this clonotype. This rearrangement joins TRBV7-9 to TRBJ2-7; no reliable D call. With 5 bases removed from V and 0 bases from J, the gap between germline ends came to 2 bases. CDR1 and CDR2 from the germline V gene are SEHNR and FQNEAQ (reference sequence). This CDR3 spans 11 amino acids. The CDR3 loop is CASSNSYEQYF. Here the CDR3 DNA reads TGTGCCAGCAGCAACTCCTACGAGCAGTACTTC.

By proportion, this clonotype is medium-sized. This chain links TRBV2 with TRBJ1-1; the D is unclear. The CDR3 length is 16 residues. V was trimmed by 3 bases and J by 1 base, leaving 15 bases between them. Germline assignment: CDR1 SNHLY and CDR2 FYNNEI. The CDR3 here is CASSEDPAVRNTEAFF. The CDR3 region has the DNA TGTGCCAGCAGTGAGGATCCGGCAGTCCGGAACACTGAAGCTTTCTTT.

This clonotype was observed at least ten times. V gene TRBV7-9 combines with J gene TRBJ2-7; 9 nucleotides align to TRBD2. Germline lookup yields CDR1 SEHNR and CDR2 FQNEAQ (reference sequence). V dropped 6 bases and J dropped 9; count of bases not matched to a gene: 12. The CDR3 has 14 residues. CDR3 loop: CASRDGLANIRQYF. CDR3 bases: TGTGCCAGCAGGGACGGACTAGCGAACATACGGCAGTACTTC.

The chain couples TRBV5-1 to TRBJ2-3; 8 nucleotides line up with TRBD2. The CDR3 spans 16 residues. The trim removed 5 bases at V and 0 bases at J, leaving 8 bases unmatched. The germline V gene encodes CDR1 SGHRS and CDR2 YFSETQ. In DNA, the CDR3 is TGCGCCAGCAGACGAGTTAGCGGGACTAGCACAGATACGCAGTATTTT. It yields the protein CASRRVSGTSTDTQYF.

The rearrangement joins TRBV9 to TRBJ2-3; maybe TRBD2 (6 bases). V dropped 0 bases and J dropped 1 base, with 9 bases sitting between them. CDR1 is SGDLS, CDR2 YYNGEE, per germline. The CDR3 sequence is 15 residues long. In nucleotides, the CDR3 is TGTGCCAGCAGCGTAGCTGCGGGACGCACAGATACGCAGTATTTT. This translates into CASSVAAGRTDTQYF.

This clonotype appeared a few times. The gene calls are TRBV28 and TRBJ2-7; D might be TRBD1 or TRBD2, each matching 5 bases. This CDR3 region has 13 residues. Germline V CDR1 and CDR2: MDHEN, SYDVKM. With 4 bases removed from V and 4 bases from J, the gap between germline ends came to 11 bases. CDR3 residues: CASSYPGTYEQYF. The CDR3 nucleotides read TGTGCCAGCAGTTACCCAGGGACGTACGAGCAGTACTTC.

This clonotype was observed at least ten times. The rearrangement joins TRBV6-6 to TRBJ1-1, with 9 bases fitting TRBD1. CDR3 length equals 14 residues. The germline gives CDR1 MNHNY, CDR2 SVGAGI (reference sequence). V lost 5 bases and J lost 10; bases outside the gene matches: 11. The CDR3 region is CASSPTGQGYSAFF. In nucleotides, the CDR3 is TGTGCCAGCAGTCCAACGGGACAGGGTTATTCAGCTTTCTTT.

This chain uses TRBV20-1 with TRBJ1-2; D is unclear. This CDR3 is 11 amino acids long. Germline CDR1 and CDR2: DFQATT and SNEGSKA (reference sequence). Trimming removed 8 bases at V and 2 bases at J, with 9 bases between. CDR3 DNA sequence: TGCAGTTCGGAGGGCAACTATGGCTACACCTTC. It codes for CSSEGNYGYTF.

The chain recombines TRBV7-2 with TRBJ2-5; TRBD2 agrees at 13 bases. Germline V gene data show CDR1 as SGHTA and CDR2 as FQGNSA. V shed 4 bases and J 4 bases; nucleotides not matched to a gene: 3. The CDR3 runs to 15 residues. DNA of the CDR3: TGTGCCAGCAGCTCTACTAGCGGGAGGGGAGAGACCCAGTACTTC. Translation gives CASSSTSGRGETQYF. The full variable domain, rest sourced from reference TRBV7-2 and TRBJ2-5, is GAGVSQSPSNKVTEKGKDVELRCDPISGHTALYWYRQSLGQGLEFLIYFQGNSAPDKSGLPSDRFSAERTGGSVSTLTIQRTQQEDSAVYLCASSSTSGRGETQYFGPGTRLLVL.

This clonotype has more than one count but fewer than ten. V is TRBV20-1 and J is TRBJ1-5; 7 positions agree with TRBD1. The germline V gene has CDR1 DFQATT and CDR2 SNEGSKA (reference sequence). This CDR3 has 16 amino acids. V was pared by 0 bases and J by 11 bases, with 16 bases of the junction left unmatched. CDR3 loop: CSARDERTGARWTQHF. The CDR3 DNA is TGCAGTGCTAGAGATGAACGAACAGGGGCCCGTTGGACCCAGCATTTT.

The rearrangement links TRBV7-9 to TRBJ1-5; D may be TRBD1 (5 bases). V was trimmed by 4 bases and J by 3 bases, leaving 13 bases between them. Germline lookup yields CDR1 SEHNR and CDR2 FQNEAQ (reference sequence). CDR3 size: 15 residues. The CDR3 DNA is TGTGCCAGCAGCTCCAACTCAGGGATCAATCAGCCCCAGCATTTT. Protein product: CASSSNSGINQPQHF.

This chain joins TRBV20-1 and TRBJ2-3; unclear D gene. The CDR3 spans 15 residues. The germline V and J ends were trimmed by 5 bases and 2 bases, with 17 bases remaining between them. The germline gives CDR1 DFQATT, CDR2 SNEGSKA (reference sequence). The CDR3 nucleotides read TGCAGTGCTGAGACCGGGCGGAGCAACACAGATACGCAGTATTTT. It codes for CSAETGRSNTDTQYF.

This clonotype was counted between two and nine times. The chain is built from TRBV20-1 and TRBJ2-1; D tentatively fits TRBD1 or TRBD2 (5 bases each). V was pared by 7 bases and J by 15 bases, with 22 bases between. Germline V gene sequence: CDR1 DFQATT, CDR2 SNEGSKA (reference sequence). The CDR3 contains 12 residues. This CDR3 is CSVPGPGPRTFF. In DNA, the CDR3 is TGCAGTGTGCCCGGACCGGGACCACGGACGTTCTTC.

There are a few counts of this clonotype. The chain carries TRBV15 and TRBJ2-7; D might be TRBD2 (6 bases). This CDR3 is built from 14 residues. Trimming pared 5 bases from V and 1 base from J, leaving 12 bases between. Germline loops: CDR1 LNHNV, CDR2 YYDKDF (reference sequence). Here the CDR3 reads CATSLGGVSYEQYF. The CDR3 DNA sequence: TGTGCCACCAGCTTGGGGGGAGTTTCCTACGAGCAGTACTTC.

This clonotype was picked up a small number of times. The V and J genes are TRBV19 and TRBJ2-1, with TRBD1 as a possible D gene (6 bases). The CDR3 contains 15 residues. V was cut by 5 bases and J by 3 bases, with 14 bases left in between. Germline V gene sequence: CDR1 LNHDA, CDR2 SQIVND (reference sequence). CDR3 region: CASSLQGPLYNEQFF. CDR3 nucleotides: TGTGCCAGTAGTTTACAGGGCCCTCTCTACAATGAGCAGTTCTTC.

The chain recombines TRBV10-3 with TRBJ1-1; D gene ambiguous. The germline V gene has CDR1 ENHRY and CDR2 SYGVKD. CDR3 length: 14 amino acids. V was trimmed by 2 bases and J by 0 bases, leaving 7 bases between them. The CDR3 spells CAISEPHMNTEAFF. The CDR3 DNA follows: TGTGCCATCAGTGAGCCACACATGAACACTGAAGCTTTCTTT.

The chain has TRBV13 and TRBJ2-1; 8 bases match TRBD1. Looked up from germline, CDR1 is PRHDT and CDR2 is FYEKMQ (reference sequence). V trimming: 3 bases; J trimming: 2 bases; junction bases outside the gene matches: 3. CDR3 length equals 15 residues. The CDR3: CASSFGQGTYNEQFF. CDR3 bases: TGTGCCAGCAGCTTCGGACAGGGAACCTACAATGAGCAGTTCTTC.

The CDR3 nucleotides read TGCAGCGTTGTTGAATTTCAGGGAATTTCTGGCGGGGCCAACGTCCTGACTTTC. Amino acids: CSVVEFQGISGGANVLTF. The chain recombines TRBV29-1 with TRBJ2-6; possibly TRBD1 for D (5 bases). V was clipped by 4 bases and J by 4 bases, with 23 bases between them. Germline V gives CDR1 SQVTM, CDR2 ANQGSEA. The CDR3 has 18 residues.

The V call is TRBV4-2, the J call TRBJ1-2; the D is unclear. Trimming left V 1 base short and J 4 bases short, with 10 bases between. Germline lookup yields CDR1 LGHNA and CDR2 YNFKEQ. CDR3 length: 14 amino acids. The CDR3, as DNA: TGTGCCAGCAGCCAAGGGCACGCCGCCTATGGCTACACCTTC. Translating gives CASSQGHAAYGYTF.

The CDR3 loop reads CASSLASNSGYTF. The CDR3 coding sequence is TGTGCCAGCAGCTTAGCCTCCAATAGTGGCTACACCTTC. The chain has TRBV11-2 and TRBJ1-2; D gene ambiguous. Germline lookup yields CDR1 SGHAT and CDR2 FQNNGV. This CDR3 is built from 13 residues. The V gene lost 1 base and the J gene lost 7 bases, with 10 bases spanning the gap. Full variable domain (outside the CDR3, taken from reference TRBV11-2 and TRBJ1-2): EAGVAQSPRYKIIEKRQSVAFWCNPISGHATLYWYQQILGQGPKLLIQFQNNGVVDDSQLPKDRFSAERLKGVDSTLKIQPAKLEDSAVYLCASSLASNSGYTFGSGTRLTVV.

This clonotype was counted many times. The V gene is TRBV14, the J gene TRBJ2-7; 9 positions match TRBD1. Trimming cost V 4 bases and J 3 bases; bases outside gene matches: 10. The CDR3 loop spans 16 amino acids. Germline lookup yields CDR1 SGHDN and CDR2 FVKESK. In DNA form, the CDR3 reads TGTGCCAGCAGCCCCCTGGGGGGACAGGGATTCTACGAGCAGTACTTC. Translating gives CASSPLGGQGFYEQYF. The full variable domain, with the rest looked up from reference TRBV14 and TRBJ2-7, is EAGVTQFPSHSVIEKGQTVTLRCDPISGHDNLYWYRRVMGKEIKFLLHFVKESKQDESGMPNNRFLAERTGGTYSTLKVQPAELEDSGVYFCASSPLGGQGFYEQYFGPGTRLTVT.

This clonotype was found a few times. The V gene is TRBV5-4, the J gene TRBJ2-7; TRBD1 might be the D (6 bases). From germline, CDR1 is SGHNT and CDR2 YYREEE (reference sequence). Trimming left V 4 bases short and J 2 bases short, with 16 bases between. This CDR3 spans 15 amino acids. The CDR3 loop is CASSLSRDNPYEQYF. The CDR3, as DNA: TGTGCCAGCAGCCTTTCCCGGGACAACCCCTACGAGCAGTACTTC.

This clonotype appeared many times. The chain employs TRBV7-9 and TRBJ2-2; 7 bases align to TRBD1. Germline CDR1 reads SEHNR; CDR2 reads FQNEAQ (reference sequence). V was pared by 8 bases and J by 1 base, with 4 bases of the junction left unmatched. This CDR3 has 14 residues. CDR3 sequence (DNA): TGTGCCAGCGGCCGGGACAGGAACACCGGGGAGCTGTTTTTT. Residues: CASGRDRNTGELFF.

This clonotype has only a few counts. This chain joins TRBV28 and TRBJ1-5; D is ambiguous. CDR3 size: 14 residues. Trimming pared 2 bases from V and 2 bases from J, leaving 7 bases between. Germline assignment: CDR1 MDHEN and CDR2 SYDVKM. CDR3 sequence (DNA): TGTGCCAGCAGTTTACGGCTGGGCAATCAGCCCCAGCATTTT. Amino acids: CASSLRLGNQPQHF. Full variable domain (remainder filled in from reference TRBV28 and TRBJ1-5): DVKVTQSSRYLVKRTGEKVFLECVQDMDHENMFWYRQDPGLGLRLIYFSYDVKMKEKGDIPEGYSVSREKKERFSLILESASTNQTSMYLCASSLRLGNQPQHFGDGTRLSIL.

This chain joins TRBV27 and TRBJ2-3; D may be TRBD1 (5 bases). Trimming shortened V by 0 bases and J by 1 base, and 11 bases separated the two germline ends. This CDR3 region has 16 residues. Germline V CDR1 and CDR2: MNHEY, SMNVEV (reference sequence). The CDR3 DNA follows: TGTGCCAGCAGTTTATCGGACACTCCACGCACAGATACGCAGTATTTT. Its protein is CASSLSDTPRTDTQYF.

This clonotype has more than one count but fewer than ten. CDR3 region: CASRLTGTNEKLFF. The CDR3 DNA reads as TGTGCCAGCAGGCTGACAGGGACTAATGAAAAACTGTTTTTT. The V and J genes are TRBV7-2 and TRBJ1-4; TRBD1 matches 7 bases. The CDR3 runs to 14 residues. CDR1 SGHTA and CDR2 FQGNSA come from the germline V gene. V lost 6 bases to trimming and J lost 2 bases; unmatched junction nucleotides: 3.

This clonotype was counted at least ten times. This chain links TRBV29-1 with TRBJ2-1; 10 bases line up with TRBD2. CDR1 and CDR2 (germline): SQVTM, ANQGSEA. This CDR3 contains 15 residues. V lost 4 bases to trimming and J lost 2 bases; unmatched junction nucleotides: 5. Here the CDR3 reads CSVVGLAGAYNEQFF. As DNA, the CDR3 is TGCAGCGTTGTAGGGCTAGCGGGAGCCTACAATGAGCAGTTCTTC.